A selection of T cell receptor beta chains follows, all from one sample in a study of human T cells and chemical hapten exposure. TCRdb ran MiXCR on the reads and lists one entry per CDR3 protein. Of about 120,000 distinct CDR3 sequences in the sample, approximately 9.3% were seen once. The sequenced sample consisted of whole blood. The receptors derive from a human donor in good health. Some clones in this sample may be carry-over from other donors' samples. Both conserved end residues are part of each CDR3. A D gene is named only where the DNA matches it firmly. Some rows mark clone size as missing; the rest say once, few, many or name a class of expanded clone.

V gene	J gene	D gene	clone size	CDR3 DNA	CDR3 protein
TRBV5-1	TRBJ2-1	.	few	TGCGCCAGCAGCTTGGTCAGGGGAAACAATGAGCAGTTCTTC	CASSLVRGNNEQFF
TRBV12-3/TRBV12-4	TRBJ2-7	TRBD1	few	TGTGCCAGCAGTATACTCCCGGGACAGGGGGCAGGATACGAGCAGTACTTC	CASSILPGQGAGYEQYF
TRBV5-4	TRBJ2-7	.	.	TGTGCCAGCAGCTTGCCGGGCAGCTCCTACGAGCAGTACTTC	CASSLPGSSYEQYF
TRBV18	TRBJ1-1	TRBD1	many	TGTGCCAGCTCACAAACAGGGGGGGGGACTGAAGCTTTCTTT	CASSQTGGGTEAFF
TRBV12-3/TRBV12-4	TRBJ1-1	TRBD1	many	TGTGCCAGCAGTCGGACAGGAGAGAGTGAAGCTTTCTTT	CASSRTGESEAFF
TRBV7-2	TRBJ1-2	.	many	TGTGCCAGCAGCCCCTCCAGACAGACTTCTAACTATGGCTACACCTTC	CASSPSRQTSNYGYTF
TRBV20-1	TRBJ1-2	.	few	TGCAGTGCTAGACACGGACAGAACTATGGCTACACCTTC	CSARHGQNYGYTF
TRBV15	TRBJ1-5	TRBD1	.	TGTGCCACCAGCAGAACGACAGGGACCGGTCAGCCCCCGCATTTT	CATSRTTGTGQPPHF
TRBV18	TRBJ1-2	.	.	TGTGCCAGCTCACCACCGGGGGGGACTCCTACGCGGTCGACCTATGGCTACACCTTC	CASSPPGGTPTRSTYGYTF
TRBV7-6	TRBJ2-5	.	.	TGTGCCAGCAGCTTATTCAGGACAGCTCAAGAGACCCAGTACTTC	CASSLFRTAQETQYF
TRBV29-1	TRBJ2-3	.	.	TGCAGCGTTGGAGGAACAGGGATCACAGATACGCAGTATTTT	CSVGGTGITDTQYF
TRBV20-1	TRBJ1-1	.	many	TGCAGTGCTACCGGACAACAAGGTTTGAACACTGAAGCTTTCTTT	CSATGQQGLNTEAFF
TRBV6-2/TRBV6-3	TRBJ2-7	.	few	TGTGCCAGCAGTTACAGGTCCTTCTCCCCCTACGAGCAGTACTTC	CASSYRSFSPYEQYF
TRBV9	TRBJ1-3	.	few	TGTGCCAGCAGCGTAGCCGGTGTTCCGGGAGCCTCTGGAAACACCATATATTTT	CASSVAGVPGASGNTIYF
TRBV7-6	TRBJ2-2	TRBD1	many	TGTGCCAGTTGGGACAGGTTGGGCACCGGGGAGCTGTTTTTT	CASWDRLGTGELFF
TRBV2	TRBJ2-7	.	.	TGTGCCAGCAGAGGGACTTCGAGGTACGAGCAGTACTTC	CASRGTSRYEQYF
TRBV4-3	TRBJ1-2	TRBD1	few	TGCGCCAGCAGCCAAGATTCAGGACAGGGGGCCTATGGCTACACCTTC	CASSQDSGQGAYGYTF
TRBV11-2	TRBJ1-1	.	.	TGTGCCAGCAGCGTAAGGACACCAACTTCGGCAGCTTTCTTT	CASSVRTPTSAAFF
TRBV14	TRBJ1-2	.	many	TGTGCCAGCAGCCACGTACAGGATGGCTACACCTTC	CASSHVQDGYTF
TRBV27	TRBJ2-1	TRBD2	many	TGTGCCAGCAGTTTATTAGCGGGACACAATGAGCAGTTCTTC	CASSLLAGHNEQFF
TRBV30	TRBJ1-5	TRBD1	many	TGTGCCTGGGATACAGGGGGCAGCCAGCCCCAGCATTTT	CAWDTGGSQPQHF
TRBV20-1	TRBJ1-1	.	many	TGCAGTGCTAGCCTCGGACGGTCGAACACTGAAGCTTTCTTT	CSASLGRSNTEAFF
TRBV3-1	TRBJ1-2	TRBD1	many	TGTGCCAGCAGCCCCACCGGGACAGCCGGCTACTATGGCTACACCTTC	CASSPTGTAGYYGYTF
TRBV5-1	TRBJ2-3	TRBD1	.	TGCGCCAGCAACTTGGGGACAGGGGGCGCGGATACGCAGTATTTT	CASNLGTGGADTQYF
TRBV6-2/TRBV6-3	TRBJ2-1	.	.	TGTGCCAGCAGTTACTCCTGGTTATACAATGAGCAGTTCTTC	CASSYSWLYNEQFF
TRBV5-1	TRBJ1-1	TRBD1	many	TGCGCCAGCAGCCGGGGACAGGGGACGTTGAACACTGAAGCTTTCTTT	CASSRGQGTLNTEAFF
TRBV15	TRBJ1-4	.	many	TGTGCCACCAGCAAGAGAGCAGGTGAAAAACTGTTTTTT	CATSKRAGEKLFF
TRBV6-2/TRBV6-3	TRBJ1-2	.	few	TGTGCCAGCAGTTACTCCGTAGCAGGACAAGATGGCTACACCTTC	CASSYSVAGQDGYTF
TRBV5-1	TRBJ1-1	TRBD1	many	TGCGCCAGCAGGCCTCCTAGGAAAAAGAGACAGGGGCATACTGAAGCTTTCTTT	CASRPPRKKRQGHTEAFF
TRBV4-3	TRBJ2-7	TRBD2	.	TGCGCCAGCAGCCGAAGCGGGGGGGCCTACGAGCAGTACTTC	CASSRSGGAYEQYF
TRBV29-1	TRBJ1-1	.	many	TGCAGCGTTGGATCGGGGAGACGGGCGAACACTGAAGCTTTCTTT	CSVGSGRRANTEAFF
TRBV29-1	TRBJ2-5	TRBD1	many	TGCAGCGTTACGGCCCCGGACAGGGGGCTTAGGGAGACCCAGTACTTC	CSVTAPDRGLRETQYF
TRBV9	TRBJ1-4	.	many	TGTGCCAGCAGCGTAGGCGGGGCAACTAATGAAAAACTGTTTTTT	CASSVGGATNEKLFF
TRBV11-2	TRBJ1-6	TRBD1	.	TGTGCCAGCAGCCCAGGGGGGTTGGCACCCCTCCACTTT	CASSPGGLAPLHF
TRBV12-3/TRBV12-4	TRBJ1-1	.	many	TGTGCCAGCAGTCGTCAAGTGAACACTGAAGCTTTCTTT	CASSRQVNTEAFF
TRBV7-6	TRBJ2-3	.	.	TGTGCCAGCAGCCAGGACAGATTCCACCGCACAGATACGCAGTATTTT	CASSQDRFHRTDTQYF
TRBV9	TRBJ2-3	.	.	TGTGCCAGCAGTCGCAGCACAGATACGCAGTATTTT	CASSRSTDTQYF
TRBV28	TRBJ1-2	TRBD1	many	TGTGCCAGCAGTTCCACAGGACAGGTTAACTATGGCTACACCTTC	CASSSTGQVNYGYTF
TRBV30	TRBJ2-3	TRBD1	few	TGTGCCTGGAGGGTCGGGACAGGACTCACAGATACGCAGTATTTT	CAWRVGTGLTDTQYF
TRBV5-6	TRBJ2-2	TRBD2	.	TGTGCCAGCAGCTTGCGGGCGACTAGCGCGAACACCGGGGAGCTGTTTTTT	CASSLRATSANTGELFF
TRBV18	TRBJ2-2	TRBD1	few	TGTGCCAGCTCACCACGGGACAGAGTATTCACCGGGGAGCTGTTTTTT	CASSPRDRVFTGELFF
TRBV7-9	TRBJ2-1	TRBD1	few	TGTGCCAGCAGCGTCACGACAGGGGTGAGACGCAATGAGCAGTTCTTC	CASSVTTGVRRNEQFF
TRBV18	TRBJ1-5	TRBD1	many	TGTGCCAGCTCACCAAATACCGGGACAGGGGGATCTAGTAGCAATCAGCCCCAGCATTTT	CASSPNTGTGGSSSNQPQHF
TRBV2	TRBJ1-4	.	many	TGTGCCAGCAAAGGAGTTTCAACTAATGAAAAACTGTTTTTT	CASKGVSTNEKLFF
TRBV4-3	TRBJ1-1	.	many	TGCGCCAGCAGCCAAGCCTCCATGCTCGCCCACACTGAAGCTTTCTTT	CASSQASMLAHTEAFF
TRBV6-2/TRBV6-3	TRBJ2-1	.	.	TGTGCCAGCAGCAGAGGACTCTCCCCTTCGGATGAGCAGTTCTTC	CASSRGLSPSDEQFF
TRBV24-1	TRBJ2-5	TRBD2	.	TGTGCCACCAGTGATGGGACTAGCCGGCACGCGACCCAGTACTTC	CATSDGTSRHATQYF
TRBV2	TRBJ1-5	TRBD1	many	TGTGCCGCGGGGGAATCCGGGACAGGGCATCAGCCCCAGCATTTT	CAAGESGTGHQPQHF
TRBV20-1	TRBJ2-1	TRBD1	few	TGCAGCTATTCCACAGGGGGCCCCTACAATGAGCAGTTCTTC	CSYSTGGPYNEQFF
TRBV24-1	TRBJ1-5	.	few	TGTGCCACCAGTGTCGGGGATAATCAGCCCCAGCATTTT	CATSVGDNQPQHF
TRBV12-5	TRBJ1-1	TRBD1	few	TGTGCTAGTGGTTGGCTCCTAAAGGGACAGGGGAAGAACACTGAAGCTTTCTTT	CASGWLLKGQGKNTEAFF
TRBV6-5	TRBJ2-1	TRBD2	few	TGTGCCAGCAGTTACTTCCAGCGGGATTACAATGAGCAGTTCTTC	CASSYFQRDYNEQFF
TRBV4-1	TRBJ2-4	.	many	TGCGCCAGCAGCCGGTTTTTAGCCAAAAACATTCAGTACTTC	CASSRFLAKNIQYF
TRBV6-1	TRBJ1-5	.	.	TGTGCCAGCAGTGAAGGATTGGGGAGAAGCAGCAATCAGCCCCAGCATTTT	CASSEGLGRSSNQPQHF
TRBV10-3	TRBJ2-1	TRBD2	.	TGTGCCATCAGTGCTAGCGGGGGGGCCGGATACAATGAGCAGTTCTTC	CAISASGGAGYNEQFF
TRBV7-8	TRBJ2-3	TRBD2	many	TGTGCCAGCAGCTCAGCGGGAGGGTTCACAGATACGCAGTATTTT	CASSSAGGFTDTQYF
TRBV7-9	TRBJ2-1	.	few	TGTGCCAGCAGCTCTGCCGGGACAAACAATGAGCAGTTCTTC	CASSSAGTNNEQFF